The clone carrying this TCR beta chain has a count of ten or more. Its specificity is not known. Time point meaning: newly diagnosed GD, antithyroid drugs for less than 3 months. PBMCs provided the RNA from which the TCR library was made. The data are from a study of regulatory T cells in long-lasting Graves disease. Study-wide points: Persistent Graves' patients showed less TCR diversity than newly diagnosed ones. The work looked only at peripheral blood and did not look at thyroid tissue. It is possible that accuracy was reduced by the small size of the sample.

The germline CDR1 and CDR2 sequences are SGDLS and YYNGEE. The CDR3 has 15 amino acids. The V gene end was trimmed by 1 base and the J gene end by 3 bases; junction bases not matched to a gene: 4. According to the study, TCR beta libraries were built with iRepertoire HTBI primers and CDR3-region Arm-PCR. TCRdb analysed the multiplex PCR reads with MiXCR anew, one entry per CDR3 protein. The top ten clones hold 20% to 25% of a sample with a few hundred thousand distinct CDR3 sequences, 15% to 20% of them seen once. The sample was also linked to a second study, of T cells in Graves' hyperthyroidism and ophthalmopathy. According to that study: From stable hyperthyroidism, ophthalmopathy was separated by a 13 V-J model.

The sample consisted of peripheral blood mononuclear cells (PBMCs), taken at new diagnosis, from a patient treated with antithyroid drugs. The receptor was isolated from a woman aged 18 to 35 with Graves disease. V is TRBV9 and J is TRBJ2-1, with 7 bases aligning to TRBD2. Written as DNA, the CDR3 is TGTGCCAGCAGCGTATCAGGGACTAACTACAATGAGCAGTTCTTC. Protein product: CASSVSGTNYNEQFF.